The entry below gives a single TCR beta chain sequence along with its context. No antigen is known for it. This entry belongs to a study of cytomegalovirus exposure and HLA in healthy donors. On the study more broadly: Within the Caucasian-associated ancestry cluster were more than 75% of the approximately 400 genotyped donors. Study-wide results and caveats: For most TCR sequences rarity was the rule, although some public TCRs occurred in many donors. Sequencing likely caused a cluster of highly shared sequence variants.

Vbeta (60) and Jbeta (13) primers were used in the PCR. The repertoire was sequenced with immunoSEQ multiplex PCR; TCRdb's copy has only in-frame clones and lacks some. This sample's clone table lists tens of thousands of clones. Germline V CDR1 and CDR2: SNHLY, FYNNEI. The CDR3 is 14 residues long. Losses at the gene ends were 3 bases for V and 5 bases for J; bases not matched to a gene: 5. The chain employs TRBV2 and TRBJ2-7, with 9 positions matching TRBD2. Sample: PBMCs. The receptor comes from a woman in her sixties or seventies in good health and CMV-seronegative. The CDR3 DNA reads TGTGCCAGCAGTGAGCGGGAGGGCCGGGACGAGCAGTACTTC. This sequence encodes CASSEREGRDEQYF. Looking up the rest from reference TRBV2 and TRBJ2-7 gives the full variable domain: EPEVTQTPSHQVTQMGQEVILRCVPISNHLYFYWYRQILGQKVEFLVSFYNNEISEKSEIFDDQFSVERPDGSNFTLKIRSTKLEDSAMYFCASSEREGRDEQYFGPGTRLTVT.